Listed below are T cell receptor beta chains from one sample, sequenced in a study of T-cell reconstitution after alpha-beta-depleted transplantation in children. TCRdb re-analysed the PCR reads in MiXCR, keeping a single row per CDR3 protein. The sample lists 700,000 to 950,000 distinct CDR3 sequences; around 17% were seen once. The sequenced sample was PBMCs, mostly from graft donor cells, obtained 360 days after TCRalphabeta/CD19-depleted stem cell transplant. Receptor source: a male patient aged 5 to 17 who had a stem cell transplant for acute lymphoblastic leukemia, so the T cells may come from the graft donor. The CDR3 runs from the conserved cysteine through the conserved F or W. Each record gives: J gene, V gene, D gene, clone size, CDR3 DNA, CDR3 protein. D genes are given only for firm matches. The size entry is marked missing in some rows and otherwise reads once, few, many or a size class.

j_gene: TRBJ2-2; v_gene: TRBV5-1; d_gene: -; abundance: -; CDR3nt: TGCGCCAGCAGCAACCCCCGGAGAACTAGAGACACCGGGGAGCTGTTTTTT; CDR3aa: CASSNPRRTRDTGELFF
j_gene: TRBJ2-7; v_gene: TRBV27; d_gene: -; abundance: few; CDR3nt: TGTGCCAGCAGTCCGGGATACAGGCTTTACGAGCAGTACTTC; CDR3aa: CASSPGYRLYEQYF
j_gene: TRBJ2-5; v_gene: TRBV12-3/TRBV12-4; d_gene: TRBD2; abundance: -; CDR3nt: TGTGCCAGCAGTTTAGTAGTCTGGACTAGCGGACAAGAGACCCAGTACTTC; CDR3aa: CASSLVVWTSGQETQYF
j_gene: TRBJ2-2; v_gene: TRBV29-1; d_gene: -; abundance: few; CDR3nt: TGCAGCGTTCGGACCTCCACCGGGGAGCTGTTTTTT; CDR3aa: CSVRTSTGELFF
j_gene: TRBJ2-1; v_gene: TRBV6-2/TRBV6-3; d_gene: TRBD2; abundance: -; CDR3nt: TGTGCCAGCAGGGGACTAGTGGGGGCAGACAATGAGCAGTTCTTC; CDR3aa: CASRGLVGADNEQFF
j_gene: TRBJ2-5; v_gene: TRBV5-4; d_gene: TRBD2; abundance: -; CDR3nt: TGTGCCAGCACCAACGGGGGGAGAGGACAAGAGACCCAGTACTTC; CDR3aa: CASTNGGRGQETQYF
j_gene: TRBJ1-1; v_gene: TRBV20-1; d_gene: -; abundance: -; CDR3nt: TGCAGTGCCCCCCGGGGGGACACTGAAGCTTTCTTT; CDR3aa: CSAPRGDTEAFF
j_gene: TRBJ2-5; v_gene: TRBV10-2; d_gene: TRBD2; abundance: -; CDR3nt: TGCGCCAGCAGTGAGGTTTTTGCGGCGGCTAGCGGGGTGTTGAACTTC; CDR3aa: CASSEVFAAASGVLNF
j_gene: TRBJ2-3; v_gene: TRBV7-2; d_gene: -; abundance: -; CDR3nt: TGTGCCAGCAGCTTAGTGGTCCAAAGGGCGCAGTATTTT; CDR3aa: CASSLVVQRAQYF
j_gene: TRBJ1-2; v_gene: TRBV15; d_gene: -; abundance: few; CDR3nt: TGTGCCACCAGCAGAGACCCCGGGTCCTCTGAGGGCTACACCTTC; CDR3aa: CATSRDPGSSEGYTF
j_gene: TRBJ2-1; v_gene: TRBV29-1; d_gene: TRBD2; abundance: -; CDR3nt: TGCAGCGTTGAAGATGTAACTAGCGGGAGCCTACCGAGCTCCTACAATGAGCAGTTCTTC; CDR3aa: CSVEDVTSGSLPSSYNEQFF